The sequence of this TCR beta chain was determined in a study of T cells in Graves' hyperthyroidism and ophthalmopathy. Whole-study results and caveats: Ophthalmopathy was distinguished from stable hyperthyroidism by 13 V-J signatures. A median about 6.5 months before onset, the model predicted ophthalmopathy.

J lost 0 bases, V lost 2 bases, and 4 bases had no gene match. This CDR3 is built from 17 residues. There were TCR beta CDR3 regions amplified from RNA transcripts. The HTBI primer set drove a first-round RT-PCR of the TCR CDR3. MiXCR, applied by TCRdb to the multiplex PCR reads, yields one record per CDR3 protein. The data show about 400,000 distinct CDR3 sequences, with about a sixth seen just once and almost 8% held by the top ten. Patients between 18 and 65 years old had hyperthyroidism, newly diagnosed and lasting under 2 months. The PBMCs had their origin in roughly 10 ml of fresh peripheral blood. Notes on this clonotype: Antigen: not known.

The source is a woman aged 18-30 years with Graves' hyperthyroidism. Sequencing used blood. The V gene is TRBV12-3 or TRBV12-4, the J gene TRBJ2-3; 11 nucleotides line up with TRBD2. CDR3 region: CASSLSSGGSSTDTQYF. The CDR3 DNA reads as TGTGCCAGCAGTTTATCTAGCGGGGGGTCTAGCACAGATACGCAGTATTTT.